This T cell receptor beta chain was recorded in a study of T cell changes during pregnancy in multiple sclerosis. TCRdb keeps only in-frame clones here, not all; method: immunoSEQ multiplex PCR. Among 55,000 to 80,000 clones, roughly 94% were seen once, and the ten largest hold less than 0.65%. This sequence originates from a female donor with multiple sclerosis, enrolled in a pregnancy study. This specimen consisted of peripheral blood, obtained in the third trimester of pregnancy.

CDR3 DNA sequence: TGTGCCATCAGGTCAGGGGCCAATGAGCAGTTCTTC. Amino acid sequence: CAIRSGANEQFF. The J gene is TRBJ2-1, the V gene TRBV10-3; possibly TRBD1 for D (6 bases). CDR1 is ENHRY, CDR2 SYGVKD, per germline. CDR3 length equals 12 residues. Between the trimmed V and J ends, which lost 6 bases and 6 bases, there was a span of 9 bases.